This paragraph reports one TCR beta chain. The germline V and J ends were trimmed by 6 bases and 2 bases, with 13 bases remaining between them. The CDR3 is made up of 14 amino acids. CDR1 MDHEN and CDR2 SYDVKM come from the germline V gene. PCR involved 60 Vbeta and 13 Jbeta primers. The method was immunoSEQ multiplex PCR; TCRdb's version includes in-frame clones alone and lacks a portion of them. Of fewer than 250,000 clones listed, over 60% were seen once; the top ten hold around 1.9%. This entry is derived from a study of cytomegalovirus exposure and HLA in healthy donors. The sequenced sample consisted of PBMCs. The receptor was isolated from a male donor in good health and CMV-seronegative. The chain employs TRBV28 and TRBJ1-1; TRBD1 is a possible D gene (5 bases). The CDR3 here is CASRIRAPNTEAFF. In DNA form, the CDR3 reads TGTGCCAGCAGGATCAGGGCTCCCAACACTGAAGCTTTCTTT.